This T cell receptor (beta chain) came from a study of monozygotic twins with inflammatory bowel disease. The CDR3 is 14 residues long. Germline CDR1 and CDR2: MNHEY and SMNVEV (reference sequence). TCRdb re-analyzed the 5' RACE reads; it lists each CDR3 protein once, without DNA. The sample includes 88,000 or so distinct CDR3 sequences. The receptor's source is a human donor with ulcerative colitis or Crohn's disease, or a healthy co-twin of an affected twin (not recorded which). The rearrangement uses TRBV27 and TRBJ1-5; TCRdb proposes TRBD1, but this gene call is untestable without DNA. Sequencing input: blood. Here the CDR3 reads CASSSREGIQPQHF.